This entry is about one TCR beta chain. Its antigen remains unknown. This entry is derived from a study of shared clonotypes between healthy human individuals. The wider study: Each donor's CD4 naive and CD4 memory cells filled three plates apiece, CD8 naive two, and CD8 memory one.

Study results and limitations: The study found lower generation probabilities in non-shared clonotypes than in those shared by all four donors. Clonotype sharing levels among donors were expected to vary with sequencing depth.

Original methodology: In the immunoSEQ data, sequences were junction-only and lacked quality scores, so filtering differed. Using immunoSEQ multiplex PCR, the repertoire was profiled, and TCRdb retains in-frame clones only, with some absent. Clone size and the V and J calls come from that table; the DNA yielded D and trimming. The sample includes approximately 530,000 clones, approximately 94% of them seen just once. The sequenced material came from naive CD4+ T cells sorted from blood. Subset noted: CD45RA+ positively selected. This receptor was obtained from a woman in her 30s in good health.

The CDR3 spells CASSTLGQNQPQHF. As DNA, the CDR3 is TGTGCCAGCAGTACCCTCGGACAGAATCAGCCCCAGCATTTT. This chain connects TRBV27 to TRBJ1-5; TRBD1 might be the D (6 bases). Germline V gene sequence: CDR1 MNHEY, CDR2 SMNVEV (reference sequence). Trimming pared 5 bases from V and 4 bases from J, leaving 12 bases between. The CDR3 sequence is 14 residues long.